Presented here are 15 T cell receptor beta chains from one specimen sequenced in a study of Ad26.COV2.S vaccination and SARS-CoV-2 variants (dated by TCRdb to about 2021). To prepare the library, the immunoSEQ multiplex PCR assay was applied. TCRdb provides this immuneACCESS table in a form limited to in-frame rearrangements. Some clones are lacking; in checked studies, under half of them reflect an unresolved V gene, and why the rest are absent is not known. The sample profile shows about 350,000 clones; just over 90% of them were found once. 3% to 4% of the sample goes to the ten largest clones. Taken with the paper, the label for time point translates to: individuals recovered from natural SARS-CoV-2 infection. Specimen: peripheral blood, collected after recovery from COVID-19. The receptors stem from a human donor who had recovered from COVID-19.

This sequence joins TRBV5-5 and TRBJ1-5; 9 bases align to TRBD1. CDR1 is SGHKS, CDR2 YYEKEE, per germline (reference sequence). Trimming took 0 bases from V and 3 from J; bases not matched to a gene: 1. The CDR3 loop spans 15 amino acids. DNA of the CDR3: TGTGCCAGCAGCTTGGGACAGGGGGTCAATCAGCCCCAGCATTTT. This gives the protein CASSLGQGVNQPQHF.

This chain joins TRBV28 and TRBJ1-2; D is unclear. The CDR3 length is 12 residues. V was clipped by 2 bases and J by 5 bases, with 6 bases between them. The germline V gene encodes CDR1 MDHEN and CDR2 SYDVKM. CDR3 sequence (DNA): TGTGCCAGCAGTTTAGGTAGTTATGGCTACACCTTC. It yields the protein CASSLGSYGYTF.

This chain links TRBV9 with TRBJ2-7, with unresolved D. This CDR3 has 14 amino acids. V was cut by 0 bases and J by 2 bases, with 9 bases left in between. CDR1 SGDLS and CDR2 YYNGEE come from the germline V gene. DNA for the CDR3: TGTGCCAGCAGCGTAGAGGTCAGAGCCTACGAGCAGTACTTC. Translated, it gives CASSVEVRAYEQYF.

The chain recombines TRBV9 with TRBJ2-3; 9 bases line up with TRBD2. V trimming: 3 bases; J trimming: 0 bases; junction bases outside the gene matches: 8. The CDR3 sequence is 17 residues long. Germline V gene lookup returns CDR1 SGDLS and CDR2 YYNGEE. The CDR3 bases are TGTGCCAGCAGCGGACTGGCGGGGGGGCGTAGCACAGATACGCAGTATTTT. Encoded protein: CASSGLAGGRSTDTQYF.

The CDR3 reads CASSPHGQRGGSYEQYF. As DNA, the CDR3 is TGTGCCAGCAGCCCGCATGGGCAGCGGGGGGGATCCTACGAGCAGTACTTC. This chain connects TRBV27 to TRBJ2-7; 10 bases line up with TRBD2. With 6 bases clipped from V and 1 base from J, the junction kept 12 bases outside the gene matches. The CDR3 consists of 17 residues. Germline CDR1 reads MNHEY; CDR2 reads SMNVEV (reference sequence).

CDR3 sequence reads: CASSLDRHYGYTF. The CDR3 region has the DNA TGTGCCAGCAGCTTAGACAGGCACTATGGCTACACCTTC. The J gene is TRBJ1-2, the V gene TRBV11-2; D unclear. Germline lookup yields CDR1 SGHAT and CDR2 FQNNGV. V gave up 0 bases and J gave up 3 bases, with 5 bases separating them. This CDR3 has 13 amino acids.

The chain employs TRBV10-3 and TRBJ1-1; tentatively, D is TRBD1 (5 bases). V was clipped by 6 bases and J by 0 bases, with 8 bases between them. This CDR3 is 13 amino acids long. From germline, CDR1 is ENHRY and CDR2 SYGVKD. CDR3 protein: CAIRPGMNTEAFF. In DNA form, the CDR3 reads TGTGCCATCAGACCAGGGATGAACACTGAAGCTTTCTTT.

V and J are TRBV6-1 and TRBJ2-1; D is unclear. V lost 2 bases and J lost 5, with 7 bases in between. Germline values: CDR1 MNHNS, CDR2 SASEGT. The CDR3 has 13 amino acids. CDR3 residues: CASSERRNNEQFF. The CDR3 DNA reads TGTGCCAGCAGTGAACGTCGGAACAATGAGCAGTTCTTC.

The gene calls are TRBV2 and TRBJ1-6; TRBD1 is a possible D gene (5 bases). The ends were cut back, 6 bases at V and 5 bases at J, with 11 bases in the middle. Germline CDR1 reads SNHLY; CDR2 reads FYNNEI. The CDR3 has 14 amino acids. Here the CDR3 DNA reads TGTGCCAGCAGGGGGGGGGTAGATAATTCACCCCTCCACTTT. Translating it yields CASRGGVDNSPLHF.

This clone has just one count. The genes are TRBV18 and TRBJ2-1; 8 nucleotides agree with TRBD2. Germline V gives CDR1 KGHSH, CDR2 LQKENI. V gave up 2 bases and J gave up 5 bases; unmatched junction bases: 5. The CDR3 contains 15 residues. CDR3 residues: CASSPGGGTNNEQFF. CDR3 DNA: TGTGCCAGCTCACCAGGCGGGGGGACGAACAATGAGCAGTTCTTC. Complete variable domain (other parts from reference TRBV18 and TRBJ2-1): NAGVMQNPRHLVRRRGQEARLRCSPMKGHSHVYWYRQLPEEGLKFMVYLQKENIIDESGMPKERFSAEFPKEGPSILRIQQVVRGDSAAYFCASSPGGGTNNEQFFGPGTRLTVL.

The chain has TRBV27 and TRBJ2-3, with TRBD2 matching over 11 bases. V gave up 6 bases and J gave up 0 bases; unmatched junction bases: 8. The germline V gene encodes CDR1 MNHEY and CDR2 SMNVEV (reference sequence). This CDR3 contains 17 residues. The CDR3 loop is CASSGLAGFTSTDTQYF. The CDR3 nucleotides are TGTGCCAGCAGCGGACTAGCGGGCTTCACTAGCACAGATACGCAGTATTTT.

The chain recombines TRBV6-6 with TRBJ2-1, with 7 bases matching TRBD1. Germline CDR1 MNHNY, CDR2 SVGAGI (reference sequence). V was clipped by 7 bases and J by 9 bases; unmatched bases: 12. There are 14 residues in the CDR3. The CDR3 region has the DNA TGTGCCAGCAACACAGGGGAAGGAGAAGTTGAGCAGTTCTTC. This encodes CASNTGEGEVEQFF.

In this sample, this clone turned up once. The chain couples TRBV12-3 or TRBV12-4 to TRBJ1-2; D gene ambiguous. V lost 6 bases and J lost 7, with 15 bases in between. The CDR3 runs to 13 residues. This chain's CDR3 is CASSPVWGLGYTF. The CDR3 DNA reads as TGTGCCAGCAGCCCGGTGTGGGGTCTTGGCTACACCTTC.

The table lists this clone with a count of one. The chain is built from TRBV12-3 or TRBV12-4 and TRBJ1-1, with D perhaps TRBD1 (6 bases). This CDR3 contains 13 residues. With 6 bases removed from V and 4 bases from J, the gap between germline ends came to 12 bases. Here the CDR3 DNA reads TGTGCCAGCAGAGAGCAGGGGATCACTGAAGCTTTCTTT. This translates into CASREQGITEAFF.

V is TRBV9 and J is TRBJ2-3; no clear D. V gave up 0 bases and J gave up 6 bases, with 5 bases separating them. This CDR3 has 12 amino acids. Germline V CDR1 and CDR2: SGDLS, YYNGEE. CDR3 nucleotide sequence: TGTGCCAGCAGCGTAGGGTCGGATACGCAGTATTTT. This encodes CASSVGSDTQYF.